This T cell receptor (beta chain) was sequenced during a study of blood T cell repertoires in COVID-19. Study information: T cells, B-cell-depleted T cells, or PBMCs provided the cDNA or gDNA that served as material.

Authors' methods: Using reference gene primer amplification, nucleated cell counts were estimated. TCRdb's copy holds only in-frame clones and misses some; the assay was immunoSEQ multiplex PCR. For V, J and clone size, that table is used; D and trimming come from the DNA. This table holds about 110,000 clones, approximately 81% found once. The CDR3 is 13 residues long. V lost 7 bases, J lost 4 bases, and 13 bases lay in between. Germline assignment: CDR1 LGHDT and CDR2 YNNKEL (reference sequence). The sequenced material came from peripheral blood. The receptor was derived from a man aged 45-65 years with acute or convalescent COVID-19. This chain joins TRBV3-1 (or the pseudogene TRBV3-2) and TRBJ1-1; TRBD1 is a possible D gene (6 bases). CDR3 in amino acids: CASNSGEGTEAFF. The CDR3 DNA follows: TGTGCCAGCAATTCAGGGGAGGGCACTGAAGCTTTCTTT.